What follows is one T cell receptor beta chain and its context. The sample is drawn from a study of T cells in tuberculosis. On the study more broadly: T cells were selected with CD1B tetramers loaded with glucose monomycolate.

Germline V gene data show CDR1 as SGDLS and CDR2 as YYNGEE. V lost 4 bases to trimming and J lost 5 bases, with 18 bases between them. This CDR3 spans 15 amino acids. Sequencing used immunoSEQ multiplex PCR; TCRdb keeps in-frame clones, though not all of them. The sample lists more than 70,000 clones, more than 75% occurring once. Sorting used thawed, overnight-rested PBMC stained with anti-CD3, a viability dye and GMM-loaded CD1B tetramer. The lipid loaded on the CD1B tetramers was C32 glucose monomycolate from Rhodococcus equi. Approximately 95,000 tetramer-negative cells were sorted from each donor.

J is TRBJ2-5 and V is TRBV9, with D perhaps matching TRBD1 (6 bases). The source material was CD1b-GMM tetramer-negative cells sorted from PBMCs. This clonotype was obtained from an adult woman with latent tuberculosis. The CDR3 here is CASSPRDNEEETQYF. CDR3 coding DNA: TGTGCCAGCAGCCCCAGGGACAACGAGGAGGAGACCCAGTACTTC.